This T cell receptor beta chain was recovered during a study of blood T cell repertoires in COVID-19. Study as a whole: Acute and convalescent COVID-19 samples came from the United States, Italy and Spain. The analysed material was cDNA or gDNA that came from T cells, B-cell-depleted T cells, or PBMCs.

The V end was cut by 4 bases, the J end by 0 bases, with 8 bases between. Germline V CDR1 and CDR2: SGHRS, YFSETQ. This CDR3 region has 14 residues. Source study methods: By means of reference gene primer amplification, nucleated cell counts were estimated. Method: immunoSEQ multiplex PCR; TCRdb's copy keeps in-frame clones and lacks some. For V, J and clone size, that table is used; D and trimming come from the DNA. The data show 140,000 to 150,000 clones, around 72% seen once. The rearrangement links TRBV5-1 to TRBJ1-3; the D is unclear. Sequenced: peripheral blood. The TCR originated in a woman aged 55-70 years with acute or convalescent COVID-19. The CDR3 region is CASSTAGSGNTIYF. CDR3 bases: TGCGCCAGCAGCACGGCGGGCTCTGGAAACACCATATATTTT.